This T cell receptor (beta chain) comes out of a study of blood T cell repertoires in COVID-19 (dated by TCRdb to about 2020). As for the study more broadly: The collaborator samples originated in the United States, Italy and Spain and spanned the acute and convalescent phases of COVID-19. The material from the prospective study consisted of cDNA or gDNA derived from T cells, B-cell-depleted T cells, or PBMCs. Deeply sampled blood TCRbeta repertoires from subjects exposed to, actively infected with, or recovered from COVID-19 were included in the dataset. The repertoires were released in a freely available public database meant as a resource for research on the immune response to SARS-CoV-2. The samples were drawn from the first 160 participants of the ongoing ImmuneRACE study and from about 1,200 subjects provided by 6 global collaborators. A de-identified subject ID, COVID-19 status, age in years and sex were almost always included in the sample metadata. Where HLA class I and class II types were available, the types were taken from metadata supplied by the sample provider, not from assay-based typing. What the authors observed across the whole study: The quantity of clinical and demographic metadata differed by source and by participant and was supplied without curation.

Participants in the prospective study were enrolled through a virtual design, were aged roughly 18 to 95 years, and lived in approximately 24 United States geographic areas. Cohort assignment in the prospective study relied on participant-reported clinical history from a screening survey and a study questionnaire. Recovered participants in ImmuneRACE Cohort 3 were defined by two consecutive negative NP/OP PCR tests, clearance by a healthcare professional, or resolution of symptoms. In the prospective study, whole blood, serum and a nasopharyngeal or oropharyngeal swab were collected from each participant by mobile phlebotomists. Over an approximately 2-month period, participants in the prospective study had the option of providing additional blood draws and questionnaires. Prospective study blood samples were shipped either frozen or at room temperature before DNA extraction. Via the germline V gene, CDR1 is MDHEN and CDR2 SYDVKM. Trimming removed 4 bases from V and 6 bases from J, leaving 10 bases between the germline ends. From the cysteine up to the phenylalanine, the CDR3 has a length of 12 residues. Kept here is only the CDR3 DNA, which spans 36 bases and is read in frame from base 1.

Of note for this clone: The antigen this receptor binds is unknown. No base-level quality is on record; no much larger clone is a single base apart.

TCRbeta CDR3 regions were amplified from genomic DNA using the immunoSEQ Assay, a bias-controlled multiplex PCR. In the original analysis: Nucleated cell counts per sample were estimated from amplification of reference gene primers within the assay. To quantify the absolute abundance of each unique TCRbeta CDR3 rearrangement, sequence reads were collapsed and filtered. For each sample, productive Simpson clonality was calculated as the square root of Simpson's diversity index over productive rearrangements. TCRdb retrieved this table from immuneACCESS and kept in-frame rearrangements only. Not all clones are present; in checked studies, unresolved V genes account for under half, and no reason is known for the remainder. D and trimming come from the DNA, and the V and J calls and clone size come from that table. The sample table lists 180,000 or so clones, 65% to 85% of them with a count of one. Of the sample, around 7% is held by the ten largest clones.

The V gene is TRBV28 and the J gene is TRBJ2-7, with the D gene not clear enough to name. The origin of this receptor is a man aged 40-49 years who had recovered from COVID-19. Sequenced input: PBMCs or T cells enriched from blood (not recorded which). CDR3 loop: CASSYPRSEQYF. The DNA sequence follows: TGTGCCAGCAGTTACCCGCGGAGCGAGCAGTACTTC.